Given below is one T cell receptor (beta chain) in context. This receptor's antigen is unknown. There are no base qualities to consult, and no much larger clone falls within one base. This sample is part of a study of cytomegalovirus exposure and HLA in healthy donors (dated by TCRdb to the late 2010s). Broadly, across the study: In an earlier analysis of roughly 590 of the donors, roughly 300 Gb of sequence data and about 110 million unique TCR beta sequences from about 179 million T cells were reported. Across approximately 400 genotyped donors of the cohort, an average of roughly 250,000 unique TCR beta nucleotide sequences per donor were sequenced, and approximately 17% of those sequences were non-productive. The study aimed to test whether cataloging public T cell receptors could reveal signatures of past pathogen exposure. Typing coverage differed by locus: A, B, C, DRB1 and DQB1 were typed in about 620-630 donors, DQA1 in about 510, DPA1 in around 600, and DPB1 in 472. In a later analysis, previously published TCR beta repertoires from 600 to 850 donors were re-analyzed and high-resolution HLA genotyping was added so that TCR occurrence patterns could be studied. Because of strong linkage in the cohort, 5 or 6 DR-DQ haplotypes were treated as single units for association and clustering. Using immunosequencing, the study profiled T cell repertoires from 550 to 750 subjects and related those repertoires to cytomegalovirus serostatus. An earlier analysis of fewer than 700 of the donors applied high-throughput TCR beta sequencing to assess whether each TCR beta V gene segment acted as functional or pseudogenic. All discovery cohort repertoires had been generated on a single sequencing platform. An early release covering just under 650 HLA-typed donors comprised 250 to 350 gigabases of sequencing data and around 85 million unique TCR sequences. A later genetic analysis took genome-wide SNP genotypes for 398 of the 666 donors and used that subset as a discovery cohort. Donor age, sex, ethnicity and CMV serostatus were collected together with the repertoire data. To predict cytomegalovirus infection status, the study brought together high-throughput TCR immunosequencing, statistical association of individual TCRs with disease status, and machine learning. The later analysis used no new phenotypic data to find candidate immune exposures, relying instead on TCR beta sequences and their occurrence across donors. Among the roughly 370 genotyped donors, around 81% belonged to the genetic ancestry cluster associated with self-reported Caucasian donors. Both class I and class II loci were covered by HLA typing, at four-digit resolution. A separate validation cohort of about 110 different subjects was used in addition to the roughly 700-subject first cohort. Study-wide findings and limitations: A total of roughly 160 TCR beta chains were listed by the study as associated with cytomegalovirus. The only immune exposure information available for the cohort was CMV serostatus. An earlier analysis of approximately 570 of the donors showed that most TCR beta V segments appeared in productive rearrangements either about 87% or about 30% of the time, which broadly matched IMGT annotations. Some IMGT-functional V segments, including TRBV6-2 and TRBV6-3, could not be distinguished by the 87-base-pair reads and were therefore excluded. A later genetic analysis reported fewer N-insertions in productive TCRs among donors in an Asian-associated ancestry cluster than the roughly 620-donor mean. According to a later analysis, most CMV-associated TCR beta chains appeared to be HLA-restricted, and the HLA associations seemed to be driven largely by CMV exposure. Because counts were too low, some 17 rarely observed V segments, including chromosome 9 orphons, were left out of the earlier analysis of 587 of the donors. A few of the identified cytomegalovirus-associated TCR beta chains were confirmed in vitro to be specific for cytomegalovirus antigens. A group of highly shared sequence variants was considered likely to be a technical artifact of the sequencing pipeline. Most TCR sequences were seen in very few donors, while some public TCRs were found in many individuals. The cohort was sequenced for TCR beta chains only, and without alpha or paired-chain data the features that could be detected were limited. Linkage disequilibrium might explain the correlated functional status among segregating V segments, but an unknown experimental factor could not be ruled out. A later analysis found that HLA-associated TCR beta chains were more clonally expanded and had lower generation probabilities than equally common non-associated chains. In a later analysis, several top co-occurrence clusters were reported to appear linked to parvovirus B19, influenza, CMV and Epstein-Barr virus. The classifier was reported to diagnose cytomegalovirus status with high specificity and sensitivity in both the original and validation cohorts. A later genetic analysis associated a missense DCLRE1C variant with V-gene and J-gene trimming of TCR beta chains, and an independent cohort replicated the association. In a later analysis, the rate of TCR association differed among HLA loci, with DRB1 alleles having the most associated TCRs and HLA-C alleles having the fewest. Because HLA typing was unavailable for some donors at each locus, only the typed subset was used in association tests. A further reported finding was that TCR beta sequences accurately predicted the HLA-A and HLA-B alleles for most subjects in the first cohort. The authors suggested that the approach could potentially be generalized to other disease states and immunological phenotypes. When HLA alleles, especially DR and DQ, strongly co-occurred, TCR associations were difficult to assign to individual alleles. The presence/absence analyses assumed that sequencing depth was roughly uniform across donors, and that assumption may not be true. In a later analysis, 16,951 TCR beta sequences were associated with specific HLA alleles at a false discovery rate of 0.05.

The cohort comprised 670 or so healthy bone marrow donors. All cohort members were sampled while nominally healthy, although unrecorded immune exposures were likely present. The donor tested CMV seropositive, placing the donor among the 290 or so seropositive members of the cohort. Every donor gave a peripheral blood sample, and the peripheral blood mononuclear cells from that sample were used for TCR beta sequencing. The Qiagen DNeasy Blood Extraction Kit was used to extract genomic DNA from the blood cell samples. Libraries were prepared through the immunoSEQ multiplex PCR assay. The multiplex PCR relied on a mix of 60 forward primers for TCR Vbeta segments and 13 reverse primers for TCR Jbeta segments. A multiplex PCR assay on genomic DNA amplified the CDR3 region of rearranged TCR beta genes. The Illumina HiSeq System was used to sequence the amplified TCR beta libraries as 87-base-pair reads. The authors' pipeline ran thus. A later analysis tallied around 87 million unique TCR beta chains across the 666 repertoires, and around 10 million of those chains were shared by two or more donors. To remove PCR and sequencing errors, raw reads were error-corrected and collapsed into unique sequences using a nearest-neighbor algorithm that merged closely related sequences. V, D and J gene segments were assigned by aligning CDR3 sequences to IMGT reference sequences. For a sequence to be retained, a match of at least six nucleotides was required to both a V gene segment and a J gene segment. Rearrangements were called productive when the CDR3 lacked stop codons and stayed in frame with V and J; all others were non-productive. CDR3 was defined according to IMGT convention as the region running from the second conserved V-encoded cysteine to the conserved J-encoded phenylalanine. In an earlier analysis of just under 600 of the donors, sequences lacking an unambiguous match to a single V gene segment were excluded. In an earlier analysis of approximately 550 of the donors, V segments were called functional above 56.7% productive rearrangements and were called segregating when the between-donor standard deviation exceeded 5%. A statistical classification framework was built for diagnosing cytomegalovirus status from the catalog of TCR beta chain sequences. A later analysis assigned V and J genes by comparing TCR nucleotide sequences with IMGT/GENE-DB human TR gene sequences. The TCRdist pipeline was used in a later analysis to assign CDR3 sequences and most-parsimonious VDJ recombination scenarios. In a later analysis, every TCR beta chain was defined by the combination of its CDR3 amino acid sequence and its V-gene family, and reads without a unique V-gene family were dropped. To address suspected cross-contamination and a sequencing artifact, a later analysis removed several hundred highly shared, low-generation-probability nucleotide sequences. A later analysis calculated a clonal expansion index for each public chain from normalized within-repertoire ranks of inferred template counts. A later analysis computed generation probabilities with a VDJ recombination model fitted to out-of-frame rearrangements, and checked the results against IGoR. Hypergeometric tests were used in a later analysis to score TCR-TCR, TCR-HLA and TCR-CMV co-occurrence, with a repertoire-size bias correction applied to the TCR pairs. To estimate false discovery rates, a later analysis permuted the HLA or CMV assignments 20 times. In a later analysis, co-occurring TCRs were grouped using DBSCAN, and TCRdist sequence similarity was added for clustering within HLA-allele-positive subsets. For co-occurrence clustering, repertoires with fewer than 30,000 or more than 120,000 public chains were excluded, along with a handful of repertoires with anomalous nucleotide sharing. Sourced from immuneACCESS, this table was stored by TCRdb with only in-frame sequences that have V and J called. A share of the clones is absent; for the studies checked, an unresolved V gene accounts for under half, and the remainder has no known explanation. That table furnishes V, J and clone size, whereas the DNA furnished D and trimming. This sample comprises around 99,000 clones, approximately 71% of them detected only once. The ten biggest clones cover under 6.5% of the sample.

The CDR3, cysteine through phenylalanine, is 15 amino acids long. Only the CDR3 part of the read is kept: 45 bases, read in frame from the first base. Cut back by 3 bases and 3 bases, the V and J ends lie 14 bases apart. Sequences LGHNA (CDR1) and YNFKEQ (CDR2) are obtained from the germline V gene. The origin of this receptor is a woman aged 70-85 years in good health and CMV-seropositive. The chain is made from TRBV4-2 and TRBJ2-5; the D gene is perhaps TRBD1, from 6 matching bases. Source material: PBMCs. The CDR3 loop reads CASSQGRGSKETQYF. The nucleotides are TGTGCCAGCAGCCAGGGCAGGGGCAGCAAAGAGACCCAGTACTTC.